This TCR beta chain was sequenced in a study of cytomegalovirus exposure and HLA in healthy donors. Study-wide results and limits: Immune exposure data for these donors was limited to CMV serostatus.

PCR used 60 Vbeta primers and 13 Jbeta primers. Sequencing used immunoSEQ multiplex PCR; TCRdb keeps in-frame clones, though not all of them. The sample lists fewer than 200,000 clones, approximately 80% occurring once. As regards this clone: Antigen specificity is unknown.

Trimming took 0 bases from V and 8 from J; bases not matched to a gene: 9. Germline V gene lookup returns CDR1 LGHNA and CDR2 YSLEER. The CDR3 contains 15 residues. The sample consisted of PBMCs. The V gene is TRBV4-3, the J gene TRBJ1-1; 7 positions match TRBD1. The clonotype was recovered from a man under 40 in good health and CMV-seronegative. Written as DNA, the CDR3 is TGCGCCAGCAGCCAAGATATAAAGGGGGCTAGAGAAGCTTTCTTT. This sequence encodes CASSQDIKGAREAFF.